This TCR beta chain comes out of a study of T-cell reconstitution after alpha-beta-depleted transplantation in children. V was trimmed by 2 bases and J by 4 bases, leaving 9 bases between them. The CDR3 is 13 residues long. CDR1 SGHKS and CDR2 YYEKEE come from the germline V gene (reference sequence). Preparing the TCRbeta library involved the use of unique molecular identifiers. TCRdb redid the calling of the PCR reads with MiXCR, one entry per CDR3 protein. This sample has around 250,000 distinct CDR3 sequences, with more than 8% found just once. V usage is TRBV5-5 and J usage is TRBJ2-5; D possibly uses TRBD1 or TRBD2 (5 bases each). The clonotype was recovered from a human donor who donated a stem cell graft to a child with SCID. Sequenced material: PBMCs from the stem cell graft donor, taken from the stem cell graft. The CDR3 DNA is TGTGCCAGCAGCTTAGGGGACCGAGAGACCCAGTACTTC. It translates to CASSLGDRETQYF.